The rows below give T cell receptor beta chains drawn from one sample of a study of blood T cell repertoires in COVID-19. Assay used: immunoSEQ multiplex PCR; TCRdb lists only in-frame clones, some missing. The table has 140,000 to 150,000 clones, about nine tenths seen once. Sequenced input: peripheral blood. These receptors originate from a woman in her fifties or sixties with acute or convalescent COVID-19. Both conserved end residues are part of each CDR3. A D gene is named only where the DNA matches it firmly. Not all rows give a size; the values are once, few, many and, for expanded clones, a class.

NA TRBJ1-1 NA TRBV2 TGTGCCAGCGACAACGACAGCAACACTGAAGCTTTCTTT CASDNDSNTEAFF
TRBD2 TRBJ2-1 NA TRBV7-9 TGTGCCAGCAGCTTGGTGGGACTAGCGTCCGACAATGAGCAGTTCTTC CASSLVGLASDNEQFF
NA TRBJ2-1 NA TRBV5-1 TGCGCCAGCAGCTTGGCCCTCGCGGGTCCCCCCTACAATGAGCAGTTCTTC CASSLALAGPPYNEQFF
TRBD1 TRBJ1-2 NA TRBV6-4 TGTGCCAGCAGGATCCGGACAGGGGACTATGGCTACACCTTC CASRIRTGDYGYTF
TRBD2 TRBJ2-1 once TRBV27 TGTGCCAGCAGTTTATGGGGACTAGCGGGGATCTACAATGAGCAGTTCTTC CASSLWGLAGIYNEQFF
NA TRBJ1-1 NA TRBV11-2 TGTGCCAGCAGCTTAGGGGGCGACAGCCAGAACACTGAAGCTTTCTTT CASSLGGDSQNTEAFF
TRBD2 TRBJ2-1 NA TRBV24-1 TGTGCCACCACGGCTAGCGGTTACAATGAGCAGTTCTTC CATTASGYNEQFF
NA TRBJ2-1 NA TRBV21-1 TGTGCCAGCAGCCCCGACCGGGACAGGGAAGTCATAGGACCGATTAATGAGCAGTTCTTC CASSPDRDREVIGPINEQFF
TRBD1 TRBJ2-7 NA TRBV19 TGTGCCAGTAGAACTGGACAGGACGACTTAGGAGAGCAGTACTTC CASRTGQDDLGEQYF
TRBD2 TRBJ2-3 NA TRBV19 TGTGCCAGTATGTTCCTAGCGGGAGGAGGAGATACGCAGTATTTT CASMFLAGGGDTQYF
NA TRBJ2-3 NA TRBV4-2 TGTGCCAGCAGCCAAGATGGCGGAGCGGCTGGTGGAGATACGCAGTATTTT CASSQDGGAAGGDTQYF